Listed here are 15 T cell receptor beta chains from one sample, sequenced in a study of CD8 T cells in ankylosing spondylitis. MiXCR, applied by TCRdb to the 5' RACE reads, yields one record per CDR3 protein. This table has fewer than 500,000 distinct CDR3 sequences, roughly a quarter appearing once. Overall study results and limits: Ankylosing spondylitis blood seemed to carry a telltale TCR beta motif made of fewer than 10 highly homologous variants.

The antigens for these receptors are not known. Material for sequencing was blood, either unsorted or a sorted T cell fraction (not recorded which). The receptors here all came from a male donor with ankylosing spondylitis.

In this sample, this clonotype turned up a few times. The chain uses TRBV7-8 and TRBJ2-5; TRBD1 might be the D (6 bases). Per the germline V gene, CDR1 is SGHVS and CDR2 is FQNEAQ. The V gene lost 8 bases and the J gene lost 4 bases, with 14 bases spanning the gap. The CDR3 runs 13 residues. DNA of the CDR3: TGTGCCAGCTACAGGGTTAGAGGAGAGACCCAGTACTTC. This encodes CASYRVRGETQYF.

The chain recombines TRBV21-1 with TRBJ2-7. TRBV21-1 is a documented pseudogene. This CDR3 spans 16 amino acids. The CDR3 is CASSKACKKPSYEQYV. In DNA form, the CDR3 reads TGTGCCAGCAGCAAAGCGTGCAAGAAGCCGTCCTACGAGCAGTACGTC.

At least ten counts were recorded for this clonotype. The chain is built from TRBV28 and TRBJ1-1; D is unresolved. The CDR3 is 13 residues long. Germline V gives CDR1 MDHEN, CDR2 SYDVKM. V was shortened by 6 bases and J by 3 bases, with 11 bases between the two germline ends. This chain's CDR3 is CASSRPQYTEAFF. The CDR3 nucleotides read TGTGCCAGCAGCCGTCCGCAGTACACTGAAGCTTTCTTT.

V gene TRBV12-3 or TRBV12-4 combines with J gene TRBJ2-7; 7 bases are a match to TRBD2. V lost 5 bases and J lost 2; bases outside the gene matches: 12. The CDR3 has 16 residues. CDR3 loop: CASSPDGTTVTYEQYF. DNA for the CDR3: TGTGCCAGCAGTCCCGACGGGACTACCGTAACCTACGAGCAGTACTTC.

The rearrangement joins TRBV6-2 or TRBV6-3 to TRBJ2-7; no clear D gene. The germline V and J ends were trimmed by 6 bases and 4 bases, with 7 bases remaining between them. CDR3 length: 11 amino acids. CDR1 is MNHEY, CDR2 SVGEGT, per germline. The CDR3 DNA follows: TGTGCCAGCAGCCCAGATTACGAGCAGTACGTC. Its protein is CASSPDYEQYV.

The chain uses TRBV12-3 or TRBV12-4 and TRBJ1-5; D gene ambiguous. This CDR3 is built from 13 residues. Trimming left V 5 bases short and J 6 bases short, with 11 bases between. The CDR3 region has the DNA TGTGCCAGCAGTGACATGGCAACTCAGCCCCAGCATTTT. This codes for CASSDMATQPQHF.

V and J are TRBV29-1 and TRBJ2-1; TRBD1 aligns across 7 bases. V lost 4 bases and J lost 8; bases outside the gene matches: 5. The CDR3 totals 12 residues. Germline V lookup: CDR1 SQVTM, CDR2 ANQGSEA. The CDR3 DNA reads TGCAGCGTTGTTCGACAGGGTGATGAGCAGTTCTTC. Its protein product is CSVVRQGDEQFF.

V is TRBV12-3 or TRBV12-4 and J is TRBJ1-6; D is unresolved. V dropped 1 base and J dropped 2 bases, with 6 bases sitting between them. CDR3 length: 15 residues. The DNA for the CDR3 is TGTGCCAGCAGTTTAGAAACAGCCTATAATTCACCCCTCCACTTT. Amino acids: CASSLETAYNSPLHF.

The V gene is TRBV12-3 or TRBV12-4, the J gene TRBJ1-1; D unresolved. V lost 2 bases, J lost 1 base, and 5 bases lay in between. The CDR3 loop spans 13 amino acids. CDR3 coding DNA: TGTGCCAGCAGTTTACACCAGAACACTGAAGCTTTCTTT. Translating gives CASSLHQNTEAFF.

The rearrangement uses TRBV10-1 and TRBJ2-3; 13 nucleotides line up with TRBD2. Unmatched junction bases numbered 17, after V lost 6 bases and J lost 2 bases. The CDR3 is 20 residues long. Germline V gives CDR1 WNHNN, CDR2 SYGVQD (reference sequence). DNA of the CDR3: TGCGCCAGCAGGACCTGGACTAGCGGGAGTTGGGGGGTGCACACAGATACGCAGTATTTT. This sequence encodes CASRTWTSGSWGVHTDTQYF.

This chain connects TRBV7-2 to TRBJ2-1, with D unclear. V was clipped by 2 bases and J by 2 bases, with 7 bases between them. This CDR3 has 14 residues. Germline V gene data show CDR1 as SGHTA and CDR2 as FQGNSA. The CDR3 here is CASSLIQPYNEQFF. CDR3 coding DNA: TGTGCCAGCAGCTTAATACAGCCCTACAATGAGCAGTTCTTC. The whole variable domain, filled in from reference TRBV7-2 and TRBJ2-1, reads GAGVSQSPSNKVTEKGKDVELRCDPISGHTALYWYRQSLGQGLEFLIYFQGNSAPDKSGLPSDRFSAERTGGSVSTLTIQRTQQEDSAVYLCASSLIQPYNEQFFGPGTRLTVL.

The sample holds a few counts of this clonotype. The chain combines TRBV19 with TRBJ1-2; 8 nucleotides match TRBD1. CDR1 and CDR2 from the germline V gene are LNHDA and SQIVND (reference sequence). The CDR3 consists of 13 residues. J was trimmed by 5 bases and V by 5 bases; bases with no gene match: 4. CDR3 in DNA: TGTGCCAGTAGTCCCAGGACAGGGTATGGCTACACCTTC. Residues: CASSPRTGYGYTF.

This clonotype was observed a handful of times. The rearrangement links TRBV29-1 to TRBJ2-1; 10 nucleotides align to TRBD2. V lost 8 bases, J lost 5 bases, and 9 bases stayed unmatched. The germline V gene encodes CDR1 SQVTM and CDR2 ANQGSEA. The CDR3 is 14 residues long. The CDR3 region is CSSSGLADDNEQFF. As DNA, the CDR3 is TGCAGCTCCTCAGGACTAGCGGATGACAATGAGCAGTTCTTC.

The rearrangement links TRBV3-1 to TRBJ1-2; 7 nucleotides line up with TRBD1. This CDR3 spans 14 amino acids. After removal of 3 bases from V and 8 bases from J, the junction contained 9 bases not matched to a gene. Germline V CDR1 and CDR2: LGHDT, YNNKEL (reference sequence). The CDR3 sequence: CASSHGVQGEGYTF. The CDR3 bases are TGTGCCAGCAGCCACGGGGTCCAGGGGGAAGGCTACACCTTC.

The chain employs TRBV24-1 and TRBJ1-2; D gene uncertain. The CDR3 covers 12 residues. Trimming pared 6 bases from V and 2 bases from J, leaving 6 bases between. Germline CDR1 KGHDR, CDR2 SFDVKD. CDR3 amino acids: CATSMGNYGYTF. CDR3 nucleotides: TGTGCCACCAGTATGGGAAACTATGGCTACACCTTC.